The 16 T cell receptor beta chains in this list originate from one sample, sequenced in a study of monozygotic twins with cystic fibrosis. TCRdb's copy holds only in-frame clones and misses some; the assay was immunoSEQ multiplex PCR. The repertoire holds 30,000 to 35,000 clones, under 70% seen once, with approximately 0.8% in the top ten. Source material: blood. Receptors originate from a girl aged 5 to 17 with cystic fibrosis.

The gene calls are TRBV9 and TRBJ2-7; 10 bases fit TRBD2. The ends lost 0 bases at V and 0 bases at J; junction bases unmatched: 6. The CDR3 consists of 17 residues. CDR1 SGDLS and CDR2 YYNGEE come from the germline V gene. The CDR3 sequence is CASSVVPSGRDSYEQYV. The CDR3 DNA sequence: TGTGCCAGCAGCGTAGTCCCCAGCGGGAGGGACTCCTACGAGCAGTACGTC.

DNA for the CDR3: TGTGCCAGCAGCCGTGTGGAGAGAGAGACCCAGTACTTC. Its translation is CASSRVERETQYF. The V gene is TRBV5-4, the J gene TRBJ2-5; D is uncertain. This CDR3 is built from 13 residues. Germline CDR1 and CDR2: SGHNT and YYREEE (reference sequence). The ends were cut back, 4 bases at V and 4 bases at J, with 11 bases in the middle.

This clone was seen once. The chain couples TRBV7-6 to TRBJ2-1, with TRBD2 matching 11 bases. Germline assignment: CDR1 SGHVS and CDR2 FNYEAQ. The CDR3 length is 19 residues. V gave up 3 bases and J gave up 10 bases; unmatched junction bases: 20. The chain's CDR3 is CASSLVDVLAGVASSEQFF. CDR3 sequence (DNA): TGTGCCAGCAGCTTGGTGGATGTACTAGCGGGAGTAGCGTCCAGCGAGCAGTTCTTC.

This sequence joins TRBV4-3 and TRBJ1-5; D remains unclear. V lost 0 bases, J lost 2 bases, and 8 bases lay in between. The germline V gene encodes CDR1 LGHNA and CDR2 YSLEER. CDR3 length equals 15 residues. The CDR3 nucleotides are TGCGCCAGCAGCCAAGATGTGTTAGGCAATCAGCCCCAGCATTTT. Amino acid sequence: CASSQDVLGNQPQHF.

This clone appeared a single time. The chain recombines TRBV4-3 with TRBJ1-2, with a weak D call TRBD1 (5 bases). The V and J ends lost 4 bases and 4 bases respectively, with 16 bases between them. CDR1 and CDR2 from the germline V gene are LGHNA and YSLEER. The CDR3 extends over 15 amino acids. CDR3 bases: TGCGCCAGCAGCCCCCCCGACCGGGGGACCTATGGCTACACCTTC. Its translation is CASSPPDRGTYGYTF.

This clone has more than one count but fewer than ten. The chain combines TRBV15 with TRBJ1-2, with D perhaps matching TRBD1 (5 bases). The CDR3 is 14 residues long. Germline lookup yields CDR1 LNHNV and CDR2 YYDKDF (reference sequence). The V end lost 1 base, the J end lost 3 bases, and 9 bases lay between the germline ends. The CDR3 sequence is CATSRAEGYYGYTF. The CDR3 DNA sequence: TGTGCCACCAGCAGAGCCGAGGGGTACTATGGCTACACCTTC. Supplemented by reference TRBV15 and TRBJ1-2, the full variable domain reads DAMVIQNPRYQVTQFGKPVTLSCSQTLNHNVMYWYQQKSSQAPKLLFHYYDKDFNNEADTPDNFQSRRPNTSFCFLDIRSPGLGDTAMYLCATSRAEGYYGYTFGSGTRLTVV.

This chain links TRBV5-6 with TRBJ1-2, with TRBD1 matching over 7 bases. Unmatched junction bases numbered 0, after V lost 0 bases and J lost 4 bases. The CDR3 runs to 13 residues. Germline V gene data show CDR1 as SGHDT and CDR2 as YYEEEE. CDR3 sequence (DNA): TGTGCCAGCAGCTTGGACAGGGGCTATGGCTACACCTTC. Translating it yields CASSLDRGYGYTF.

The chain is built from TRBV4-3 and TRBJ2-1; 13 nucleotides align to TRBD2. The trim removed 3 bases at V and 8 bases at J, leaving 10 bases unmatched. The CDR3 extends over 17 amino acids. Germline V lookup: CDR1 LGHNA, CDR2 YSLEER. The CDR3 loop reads CASSHTQLAGGPDEQFF. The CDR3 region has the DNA TGCGCCAGCAGCCACACCCAACTAGCGGGAGGGCCGGATGAGCAGTTCTTC.

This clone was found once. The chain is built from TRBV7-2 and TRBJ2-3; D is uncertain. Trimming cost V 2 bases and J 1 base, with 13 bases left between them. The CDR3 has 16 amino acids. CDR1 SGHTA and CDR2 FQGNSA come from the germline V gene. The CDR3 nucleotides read TGTGCCAGCAGCTTAAGAAAATGGCTCGGCACAGATACGCAGTATTTT. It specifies CASSLRKWLGTDTQYF.

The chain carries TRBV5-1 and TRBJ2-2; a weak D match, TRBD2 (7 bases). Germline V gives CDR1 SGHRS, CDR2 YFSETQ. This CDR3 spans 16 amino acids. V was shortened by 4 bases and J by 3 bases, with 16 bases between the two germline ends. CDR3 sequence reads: CASSGGGSKDTGELFF. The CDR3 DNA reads TGCGCCAGCAGCGGGGGCGGGAGTAAGGACACCGGGGAGCTGTTTTTT.

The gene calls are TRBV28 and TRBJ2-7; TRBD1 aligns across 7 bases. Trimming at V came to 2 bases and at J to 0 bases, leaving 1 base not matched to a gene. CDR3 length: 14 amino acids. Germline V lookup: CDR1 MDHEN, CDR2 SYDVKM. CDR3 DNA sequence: TGTGCCAGCAGTTTAGGACAGGTCTCCTACGAGCAGTACTTC. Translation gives CASSLGQVSYEQYF.

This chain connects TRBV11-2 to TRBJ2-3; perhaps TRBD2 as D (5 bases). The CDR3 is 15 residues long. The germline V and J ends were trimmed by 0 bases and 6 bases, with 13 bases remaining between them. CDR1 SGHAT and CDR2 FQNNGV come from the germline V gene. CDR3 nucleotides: TGTGCCAGCAGCTTAGATCCGAACCGGAGGGATACGCAGTATTTT. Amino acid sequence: CASSLDPNRRDTQYF.

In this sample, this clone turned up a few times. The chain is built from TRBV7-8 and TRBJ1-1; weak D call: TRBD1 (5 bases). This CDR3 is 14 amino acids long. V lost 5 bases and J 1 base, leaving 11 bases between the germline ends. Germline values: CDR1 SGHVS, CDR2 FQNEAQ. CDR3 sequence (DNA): TGTGCCAGCAGCAAGGGACGGTCGAACACTGAAGCTTTCTTT. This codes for CASSKGRSNTEAFF.

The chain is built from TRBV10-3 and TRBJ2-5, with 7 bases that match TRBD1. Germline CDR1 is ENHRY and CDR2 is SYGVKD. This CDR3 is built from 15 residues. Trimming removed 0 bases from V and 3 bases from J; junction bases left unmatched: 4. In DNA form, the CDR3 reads TGTGCCATCAGTGAGTCCCCCACAGGGGAAGAGACCCAGTACTTC. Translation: CAISESPTGEETQYF.

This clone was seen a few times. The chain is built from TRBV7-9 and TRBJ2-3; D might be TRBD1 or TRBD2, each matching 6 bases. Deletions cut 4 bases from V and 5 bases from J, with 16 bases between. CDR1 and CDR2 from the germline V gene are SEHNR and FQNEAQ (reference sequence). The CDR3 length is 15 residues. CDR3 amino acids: CASSWKGGVGDTQYF. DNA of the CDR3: TGTGCCAGCAGCTGGAAGGGGGGAGTGGGAGATACGCAGTATTTT.

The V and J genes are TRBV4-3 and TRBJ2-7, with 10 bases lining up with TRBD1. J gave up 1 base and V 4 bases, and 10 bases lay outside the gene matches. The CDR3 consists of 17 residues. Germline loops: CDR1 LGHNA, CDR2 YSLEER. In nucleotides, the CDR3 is TGCGCCAGCAGCCGAGCGCTCGGGACAGGGGCATCCTACGAGCAGTACTTC. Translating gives CASSRALGTGASYEQYF.